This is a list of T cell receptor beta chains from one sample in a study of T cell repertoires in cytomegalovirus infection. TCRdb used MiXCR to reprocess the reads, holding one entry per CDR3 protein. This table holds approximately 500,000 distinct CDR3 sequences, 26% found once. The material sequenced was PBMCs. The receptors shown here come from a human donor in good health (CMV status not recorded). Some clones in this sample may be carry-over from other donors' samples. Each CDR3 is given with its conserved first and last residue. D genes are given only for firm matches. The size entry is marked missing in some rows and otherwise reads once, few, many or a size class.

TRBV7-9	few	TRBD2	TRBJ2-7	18	CASSLATRTSGQSYEQYF	TGTGCCAGCAGCTTAGCGACGAGGACTAGCGGGCAGTCCTACGAGCAGTACTTC
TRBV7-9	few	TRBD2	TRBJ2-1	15	CASNFGWGGLNEQFF	TGTGCCAGCAACTTCGGGTGGGGAGGGTTGAATGAGCAGTTCTTC
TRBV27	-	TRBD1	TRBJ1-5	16	CASQGTGGLGNQPQHF	TGTGCCAGCCAAGGGACAGGGGGCTTGGGCAATCAGCCCCAGCATTTT
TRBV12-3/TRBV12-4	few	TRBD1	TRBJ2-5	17	CASSLYPGQGTGETQYF	TGTGCCAGCAGTTTATATCCCGGACAGGGGACGGGGGAGACCCAGTACTTC
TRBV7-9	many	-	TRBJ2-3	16	CASSLRQLAFTDTQYF	TGTGCCAGCAGCTTACGGCAACTAGCTTTCACAGATACGCAGTATTTT
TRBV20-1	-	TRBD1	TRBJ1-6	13	CSASGTGGLTLHF	TGCAGTGCTAGCGGGACAGGGGGCCTTACCCTCCACTTT
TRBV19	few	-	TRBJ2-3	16	CASSSPGLQASDTQYF	TGTGCCAGTAGCAGTCCGGGACTTCAGGCCTCAGATACGCAGTATTTT
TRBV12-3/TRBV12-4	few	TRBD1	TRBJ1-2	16	CASSTGTGDINYGYTF	TGTGCCAGCAGTACCGGGACAGGAGATATTAACTATGGCTACACCTTC
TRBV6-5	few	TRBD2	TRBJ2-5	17	CASSGTSGRSYGETQYF	TGTGCCAGCAGCGGGACTAGCGGGAGGTCGTACGGGGAGACCCAGTACTTC
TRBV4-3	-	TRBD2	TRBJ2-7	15	CASSQGLAGGYEQYF	TGCGCCAGCAGCCAAGGGCTAGCGGGGGGATACGAGCAGTACTTC
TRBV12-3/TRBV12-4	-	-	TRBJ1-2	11	CASTAAYGYTF	TGTGCCAGCACGGCGGCCTATGGCTACACCTTC
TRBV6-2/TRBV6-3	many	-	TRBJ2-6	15	CASTQRLAGANVLTF	TGTGCCAGCACCCAGAGGCTGGCTGGGGCCAACGTCCTGACTTTC
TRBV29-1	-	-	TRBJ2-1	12	CSVRGIYNEQFF	TGCAGCGTCAGGGGCATCTACAATGAGCAGTTCTTC
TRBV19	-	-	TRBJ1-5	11	CASSNSPPQHF	TGTGCCAGTAGTAACAGTCCGCCCCAGCATTTT
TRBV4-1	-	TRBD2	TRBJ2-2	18	CASSQGGTSGRNGGELFF	TGCGCCAGCAGCCAAGGTGGGACTAGCGGGAGGAATGGCGGGGAGCTGTTTTTT
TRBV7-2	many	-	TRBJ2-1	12	CASSRNYNEQFF	TGTGCCAGCAGCCGAAACTACAATGAGCAGTTCTTC
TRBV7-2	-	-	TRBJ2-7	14	CASSLTVFPYEQYF	TGTGCCAGCAGCCTAACAGTCTTTCCCTACGAGCAGTACTTC
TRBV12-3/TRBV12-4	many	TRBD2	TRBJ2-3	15	CASRPGSGSPDTQYF	TGTGCCAGCAGACCCGGAAGCGGGAGTCCAGATACGCAGTATTTT
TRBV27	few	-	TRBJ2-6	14	CASSHLSGANVLTF	TGTGCCAGCAGTCACCTTTCTGGGGCCAACGTCCTGACTTTC
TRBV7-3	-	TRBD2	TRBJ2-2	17	CASSNTPWTREAGELFF	TGTGCCAGCAGCAATACTCCGTGGACACGGGAGGCCGGGGAGCTGTTTTTT
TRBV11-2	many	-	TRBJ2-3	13	CASSLSDGDTQYF	TGTGCCAGCAGCCTATCGGACGGGGATACGCAGTATTTT
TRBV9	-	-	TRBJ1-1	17	CASSVGVGDKTNTEAFF	TGTGCCAGCAGCGTAGGCGTTGGGGACAAAACTAACACTGAAGCTTTCTTT
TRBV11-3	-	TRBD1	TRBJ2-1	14	CASSNGQGSDEQFF	TGTGCCAGCAGCAATGGACAGGGGTCCGATGAGCAGTTCTTC
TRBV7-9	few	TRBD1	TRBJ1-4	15	CASSGRTGGNEKLFF	TGTGCCAGCAGCGGCAGGACAGGGGGAAATGAAAAACTGTTTTTT
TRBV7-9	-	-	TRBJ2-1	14	CARGEASSYNEQFF	TGTGCCAGAGGGGAGGCAAGCTCCTACAATGAGCAGTTCTTC
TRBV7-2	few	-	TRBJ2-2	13	CASSQRAQAELFF	TGTGCCAGCAGCCAGCGGGCCCAGGCGGAGCTGTTTTTT
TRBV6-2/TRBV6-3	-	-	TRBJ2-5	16	CASSYRQRQFQETQYF	TGTGCCAGCAGTTATCGGCAGCGGCAATTTCAAGAGACCCAGTACTTC
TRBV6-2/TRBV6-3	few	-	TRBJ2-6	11	CASSETRILTF	TGTGCCAGCAGTGAAACCCGGATCCTGACTTTC
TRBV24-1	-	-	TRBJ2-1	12	CATSDISNEQFF	TGTGCCACCAGTGATATCTCTAATGAGCAGTTCTTC
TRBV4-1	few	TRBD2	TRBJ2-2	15	CASSQEERGAGELFF	TGCGCCAGCAGCCAAGAAGAGCGGGGAGCCGGGGAGCTGTTTTTT
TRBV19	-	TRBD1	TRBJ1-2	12	CASRTGSYGYTF	TGTGCCAGTAGGACAGGGTCCTATGGCTACACCTTC
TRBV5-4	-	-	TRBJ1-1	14	CASSLAQALTEAFF	TGTGCCAGCAGCTTGGCGCAGGCGCTCACTGAAGCTTTCTTT
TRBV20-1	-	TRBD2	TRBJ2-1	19	CSARWKGLAGGNPYNEQFF	TGCAGTGCTAGATGGAAGGGACTAGCGGGAGGGAACCCCTACAATGAGCAGTTCTTC
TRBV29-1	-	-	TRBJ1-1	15	CSVGRMGGPPPEAFF	TGCAGCGTGGGTCGGATGGGGGGACCCCCACCTGAAGCTTTCTTT
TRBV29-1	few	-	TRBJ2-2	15	CSVPRRYANTGELFF	TGCAGCGTCCCGAGGAGGTACGCGAACACCGGGGAGCTGTTTTTT
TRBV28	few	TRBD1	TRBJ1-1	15	CASPPRGTGNTEAFF	TGTGCCAGCCCTCCCCGAGGGACAGGGAACACTGAAGCTTTCTTT
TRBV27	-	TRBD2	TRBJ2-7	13	CASIPSGVYEQYF	TGTGCCAGCATCCCTAGCGGGGTCTACGAGCAGTACTTC
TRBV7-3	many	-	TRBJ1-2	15	CASSLTGDDLYGYTF	TGTGCCAGCAGCCTAACGGGGGACGACCTCTATGGCTACACCTTC
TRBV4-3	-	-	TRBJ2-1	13	CASSQDRAGEQFF	TGCGCCAGCAGCCAAGATCGGGCAGGAGAGCAGTTCTTC
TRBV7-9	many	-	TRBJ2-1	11	CASSKGAEQFF	TGTGCCAGCAGTAAGGGAGCTGAGCAGTTCTTC
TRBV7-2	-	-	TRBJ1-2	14	CASSPVGGAYGYTF	TGTGCCAGCAGCCCCGTGGGGGGGGCCTATGGCTACACCTTC
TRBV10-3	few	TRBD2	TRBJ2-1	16	CAISGLLAGETGEQFF	TGTGCCATCAGTGGTCTACTAGCGGGAGAGACCGGTGAGCAGTTCTTC
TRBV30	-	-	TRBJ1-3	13	CAWSEGVGNTIYF	TGTGCCTGGAGTGAAGGGGTTGGAAACACCATATATTTT
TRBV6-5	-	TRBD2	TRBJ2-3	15	CASSRAAGDTDTQYF	TGTGCCAGCAGTCGGGCAGCGGGAGACACAGATACGCAGTATTTT
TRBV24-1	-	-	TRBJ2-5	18	CATSDTAWGGGIQETKYF	-
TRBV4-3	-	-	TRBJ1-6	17	CASSQDIGQPPNSPLHF	TGCGCCAGCAGCCAAGATATAGGACAGCCACCGAATTCACCCCTCCACTTT
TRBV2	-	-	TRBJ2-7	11	CASRVLYEQYF	TGTGCCAGCCGAGTTCTCTACGAGCAGTACTTC
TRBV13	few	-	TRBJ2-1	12	CASSSKGVEQFF	TGTGCCAGCAGCTCAAAGGGGGTCGAGCAGTTCTTC
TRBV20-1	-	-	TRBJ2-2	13	CSAKRIKAGELFF	TGCAGTGCCAAGCGCATCAAGGCCGGGGAGCTGTTTTTT
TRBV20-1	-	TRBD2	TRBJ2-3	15	CSARWGLADTDTQYF	TGCAGTGCTAGATGGGGACTAGCGGACACAGATACGCAGTATTTT
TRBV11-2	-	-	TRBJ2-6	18	CASSPRRGTRSGANVLTF	TGTGCCAGCAGCCCACGTCGGGGCACCCGCTCTGGGGCCAACGTCCTGACTTTC
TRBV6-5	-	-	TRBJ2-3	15	CASSTLAGLTDTQYF	TGTGCCAGCAGTACCCTAGCAGGACTCACAGATACGCAGTATTTT
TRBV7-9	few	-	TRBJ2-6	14	CAWGRLEGANVLTF	TGTGCCTGGGGCCGGCTTGAAGGGGCCAACGTCCTGACTTTC
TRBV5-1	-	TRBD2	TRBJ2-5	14	CASKGLAGERTQYF	TGCGCCAGCAAGGGGCTAGCGGGGGAGAGGACCCAGTACTTC
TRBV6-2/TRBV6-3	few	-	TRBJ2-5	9	CASGKTGLF	TGTGCCAGCGGTAAAACGGGACTCTTC